What follows are 20 T cell receptor beta chains derived from one specimen sequenced in a study of technical replicates of blood from a handful of donors. TCRdb's copy holds only in-frame clones and misses some; the assay was immunoSEQ multiplex PCR. The sample lists some 67,000 clones, more than 95% occurring once. The sample consisted of T cells isolated from PBMCs. The receptors were sampled from a human donor in good health.

The chain uses TRBV10-1 and TRBJ1-5; 7 nucleotides align to TRBD1. From germline, CDR1 is WNHNN and CDR2 SYGVQD (reference sequence). V lost 8 bases and J lost 4; bases outside the gene matches: 14. The CDR3 is 16 amino acids. The CDR3 region has the DNA TGCGCCAGCTCACAAGGGGGCAGTGAGGGTAATCAGCCCCAGCATTTT. As protein: CASSQGGSEGNQPQHF.

V usage is TRBV7-9 and J usage is TRBJ2-1, with D perhaps TRBD2 (6 bases). V lost 0 bases and J lost 2, with 8 bases in between. This CDR3 is built from 15 residues. Germline CDR1 reads SEHNR; CDR2 reads FQNEAQ (reference sequence). Here the CDR3 DNA reads TGTGCCAGCAGCTTAGCTAGCGGACCCTACAATGAGCAGTTCTTC. This encodes CASSLASGPYNEQFF. The complete variable domain, with remaining parts taken from reference TRBV7-9 and TRBJ2-1, reads DTGVSQNPRHKITKRGQNVTFRCDPISEHNRLYWYRQTLGQGPEFLTYFQNEAQLEKSRLLSDRFSAERPKGSFSTLEIQRTEQGDSAMYLCASSLASGPYNEQFFGPGTRLTVL.

V usage is TRBV7-9 and J usage is TRBJ2-1; 7 bases line up with TRBD2. The CDR3 totals 18 residues. V lost 1 base, J lost 4 bases, and 13 bases stayed unmatched. Germline V gene lookup returns CDR1 SEHNR and CDR2 FQNEAQ (reference sequence). The CDR3 DNA follows: TGTGCCAGCAGCTTAGTAGGGCGCCGGGACTATTGGTACAATGAGCAGTTCTTC. Residues: CASSLVGRRDYWYNEQFF.

The rearrangement links TRBV10-3 to TRBJ2-7; a possible D gene is TRBD1 (5 bases). The germline gives CDR1 ENHRY, CDR2 SYGVKD. Trimming pared 3 bases from V and 6 bases from J, leaving 15 bases between. This CDR3 contains 14 residues. The CDR3 DNA is TGTGCCATCAGTGAAACGGACAACCGTCTCGAGCAGTACTTC. Its translation is CAISETDNRLEQYF.

The genes are TRBV27 and TRBJ1-6; 10 bases fit TRBD1. Trimming took 8 bases from V and 9 from J; bases not matched to a gene: 10. CDR1 is MNHEY, CDR2 SMNVEV, per germline (reference sequence). The CDR3 extends over 15 amino acids. The CDR3 reads CASRRGQGRTSPLHF. CDR3 bases: TGTGCCAGCCGTCGGGGACAGGGGAGAACTTCACCCCTCCACTTT.

This chain links TRBV5-1 with TRBJ2-2; D is undetermined. CDR1 and CDR2 from the germline V gene are SGHRS and YFSETQ. The CDR3 is made up of 11 amino acids. V shed 4 bases and J shed 8 bases, with 6 bases lying between them. CDR3 coding DNA: TGCGCCAGCAGCCGAGTTGGGGAGCTGTTTTTT. Translated, it gives CASSRVGELFF.

The chain uses TRBV27 and TRBJ2-7; D might be TRBD2 (5 bases). Germline V gene data show CDR1 as MNHEY and CDR2 as SMNVEV (reference sequence). V shed 6 bases and J shed 6 bases, with 15 bases lying between them. This CDR3 is 13 amino acids long. The chain's CDR3 is CASRGGLLSEQYF. The CDR3 DNA is TGTGCCAGCAGGGGCGGACTGTTATCCGAGCAGTACTTC.

This clone appeared a single time. The chain links TRBV5-4 to TRBJ1-1, with 9 nucleotides matching TRBD1. V lost 0 bases and J lost 4; bases outside the gene matches: 4. The CDR3 sequence is 15 residues long. Germline V gene sequence: CDR1 SGHNT, CDR2 YYREEE (reference sequence). The CDR3, as DNA: TGTGCCAGCAGCTTGGGGGGACAGGGACGCACTGAAGCTTTCTTT. Protein: CASSLGGQGRTEAFF.

The J gene is TRBJ1-4, the V gene TRBV5-1, with 10 bases aligning to TRBD1. V gave up 1 base and J gave up 6 bases; unmatched junction bases: 6. This CDR3 region has 16 residues. Germline CDR1 SGHRS, CDR2 YFSETQ. CDR3 nucleotide sequence: TGCGCCAGCAGCTTGTACCCGACAGGGGGCGATGAAAAACTGTTTTTT. It encodes CASSLYPTGGDEKLFF.

The chain joins TRBV2 to TRBJ2-1, with TRBD2 identical over 8 bases. Looked up from germline, CDR1 is SNHLY and CDR2 is FYNNEI. Trimming took 8 bases from V and 9 from J; bases not matched to a gene: 9. CDR3 length equals 13 residues. The DNA for the CDR3 is TGTGCCAGCCGGGGACTAGAGCGTGCTGAGCAGTTCTTC. This sequence encodes CASRGLERAEQFF.

This clone was seen only once. The chain combines TRBV28 with TRBJ1-1; D ambiguous. CDR3 length: 14 amino acids. V was pared by 8 bases and J by 6 bases, with 19 bases between. CDR1 is MDHEN and CDR2 is SYDVKM in the germline V gene. The CDR3 coding sequence is TGTGCCAGCGGCGGAGATAGCGGATTCCCTGAAGCTTTCTTT. The encoded protein is CASGGDSGFPEAFF.

The chain uses TRBV9 and TRBJ1-1, with 8 bases lining up with TRBD1. V was pared by 3 bases and J by 3 bases, with 7 bases of the junction left unmatched. CDR3 length equals 15 residues. Germline V CDR1 and CDR2: SGDLS, YYNGEE. CDR3 loop: CASSGRGPGDTEAFF. CDR3 nucleotides: TGTGCCAGCAGCGGCAGGGGGCCGGGGGACACTGAAGCTTTCTTT.

V usage is TRBV30 and J usage is TRBJ1-2; D gene uncertain. V was clipped by 2 bases and J by 5 bases, with 12 bases between them. The germline gives CDR1 GTSNPN, CDR2 SVGIG (reference sequence). The CDR3 sequence is 13 residues long. CDR3 protein: CAWSYPTGYGYTF. As DNA, the CDR3 is TGTGCCTGGAGTTACCCGACGGGATATGGCTACACCTTC.

V usage is TRBV7-9 and J usage is TRBJ2-7; 9 nucleotides agree with TRBD1. This CDR3 is 14 amino acids long. The germline V gene encodes CDR1 SEHNR and CDR2 FQNEAQ (reference sequence). V was pared by 5 bases and J by 5 bases, with 7 bases of the junction left unmatched. CDR3 coding DNA: TGTGCCAGCAGCCGCCGGGACAGGGAAGACGAGCAGTACTTC. Translation gives CASSRRDREDEQYF. Supplemented by reference TRBV7-9 and TRBJ2-7, the full variable domain reads DTGVSQNPRHKITKRGQNVTFRCDPISEHNRLYWYRQTLGQGPEFLTYFQNEAQLEKSRLLSDRFSAERPKGSFSTLEIQRTEQGDSAMYLCASSRRDREDEQYFGPGTRLTVT.

The chain employs TRBV27 and TRBJ1-2; 7 nucleotides agree with TRBD1. The CDR3 has 16 residues. V was clipped by 4 bases and J by 0 bases; unmatched bases: 8. From germline, CDR1 is MNHEY and CDR2 SMNVEV (reference sequence). The CDR3, as DNA: TGTGCCAGCAGTTACCTATCAGGGGGTACTAACTATGGCTACACCTTC. Its protein product is CASSYLSGGTNYGYTF.

V usage is TRBV29-1 and J usage is TRBJ2-3; the D gene is possibly TRBD1 (5 bases). Trimming left V 5 bases short and J 1 base short, with 13 bases between. CDR1 SQVTM and CDR2 ANQGSEA come from the germline V gene. The CDR3 spans 14 residues. The CDR3 DNA follows: TGCAGCGTTCTAGGACACCGTCGCACAGATACGCAGTATTTT. This codes for CSVLGHRRTDTQYF.

The chain combines TRBV29-1 with TRBJ2-1; D unclear. CDR3 length: 10 amino acids. V was clipped by 4 bases and J by 7 bases, with 5 bases between them. Germline CDR1 SQVTM, CDR2 ANQGSEA. CDR3 in amino acids: CSVGSNEQFF. CDR3 DNA sequence: TGCAGCGTTGGGAGTAATGAGCAGTTCTTC.

The chain uses TRBV7-8 and TRBJ1-5, with TRBD1 as a possible D gene (6 bases). The CDR3 length is 15 residues. V dropped 5 bases and J dropped 3 bases, with 14 bases sitting between them. Germline CDR1 reads SGHVS; CDR2 reads FQNEAQ. CDR3 sequence reads: CASSLSDRSNQPQHF. CDR3 coding DNA: TGTGCCAGCAGCCTAAGTGACAGGTCCAATCAGCCCCAGCATTTT.

J is TRBJ2-7 and V is TRBV19; D unresolved. Between the trimmed V and J ends, which lost 6 bases and 6 bases, there was a span of 15 bases. The length of the CDR3 is 13 residues. Germline-derived CDR1 and CDR2 are LNHDA and SQIVND (reference sequence). The CDR3 region is CASSSRPRLEQYF. CDR3 sequence (DNA): TGTGCCAGTAGCTCCCGACCCAGGCTCGAGCAGTACTTC.

The chain carries TRBV6-5 and TRBJ1-5, with TRBD1 as a possible D gene (6 bases). Trimming took 6 bases from V and 0 from J, leaving 12 bases between them. Germline-derived CDR1 and CDR2 are MNHEY and SVGAGI. CDR3 length equals 15 residues. The CDR3 DNA sequence: TGTGCCAGCAGCCGAGGGGGGGTTAGCAATCAGCCCCAGCATTTT. As protein: CASSRGGVSNQPQHF.